This entry concerns a single T cell receptor beta chain. The antigen it recognizes is unknown. Per-nucleotide qualities are absent, and no much larger clonotype sits a single base away. These data belong to a study of blood T cell repertoires in COVID-19 (dated by TCRdb to the early 2020s). Study-level background: Collaborator samples came from the United States, Italy and Spain and covered acute and convalescent phases of COVID-19. The prospective study material was composed of cDNA or gDNA derived from T cells, B-cell-depleted T cells, or PBMCs. Subjects who had been exposed to COVID-19, were actively infected with it, or had recovered from it provided the deeply sampled blood TCRbeta repertoires that made up the dataset. A freely available public database, intended as a resource for researchers studying the immune response to SARS-CoV-2, is where the repertoires were released. The samples were drawn from two sources: the first 160 participants of the ongoing ImmuneRACE study, and 950 to 1,500 subjects contributed by 6 global collaborators. The sample metadata nearly always contained a de-identified subject ID, COVID-19 status, age in years and sex. Where available, HLA class I and class II types were taken from metadata supplied by the sample provider and were not determined by assay-based typing. General study outcomes and caveats: Clinical and demographic metadata were provided uncurated, with the amount varying by source and participant.

Trimming leaves V shorter by 8 bases and J shorter by 2 bases, with the junction holding 6 bases beyond the gene matches. The CDR3 runs 14 residues from the cysteine to the phenylalanine. Only the CDR3 portion is preserved as DNA: 42 bases, with reading frame beginning at the first base. The germline V gene (reference sequence) yields LNHNV for CDR1 and YYDKDF for CDR2. In Seattle, one collaborating source enrolled patients while the infection was active and tracked those patients longitudinally over the course of disease. Collaborating institutions collected whole blood in K2EDTA tubes following their own protocols. For TCRbeta analysis, collaborators shipped samples as frozen whole blood, isolated PBMCs, or DNA extracted from either of those sample types. TCRbeta CDR3 regions were amplified from genomic DNA using the immunoSEQ Assay, a bias-controlled multiplex PCR. The study's processing was this. The number of nucleated cells in each sample was estimated from the amplification of reference gene primers within the assay. To quantify the absolute abundance of each unique TCRbeta CDR3 rearrangement, sequence reads were collapsed and filtered. For each sample, productive Simpson clonality was calculated as the square root of Simpson's diversity index across productive rearrangements. The table was pulled from immuneACCESS by TCRdb, which kept in-frame rearrangements only. Such tables lose some clones; where checked, under half of the loss comes from unresolved V genes, and the rest has no known cause. For V, J and clone size, that table is used; D and trimming come from the DNA. This sample gives about 250,000 clones in total; around 86% of them show up just once. The ten largest clonotypes hold around 6% of the sample.

The V and J segments used are TRBV15 and TRBJ1-3; 7 nucleotides in the junction match TRBD1. The receptor was isolated from a woman over 75 with COVID-19, enrolled during active disease. Sequenced sample: peripheral blood. The DNA sequence reads TGTGCCACCGAGGCAGGGGGAACTGGAAACACCATATATTTT. It specifies CATEAGGTGNTIYF. Here the CDR3 is joined to the reference TRBV15 and TRBJ1-3 genes, and the full variable domain is: DAMVIQNPRYQVTQFGKPVTLSCSQTLNHNVMYWYQQKSSQAPKLLFHYYDKDFNNEADTPDNFQSRRPNTSFCFLDIRSPGLGDTAMYLCATEAGGTGNTIYFGEGSWLTVV.